The T cell receptor (beta chain) described here comes from a study of tumor-infiltrating lymphocytes in localized non-small cell lung cancer. The protocol was immunoSEQ multiplex PCR, while the TCRdb copy is restricted to in-frame clones and leaves out a portion. The sample records several thousand clones, roughly four fifths being singletons. V lost 0 bases and J 0 bases, leaving 2 bases between the germline ends. This CDR3 has 13 amino acids. In germline, CDR1 is KGHSH, CDR2 LQKENI. The sequenced sample consisted of uninvolved lung tissue not adjacent to the tumor. The clonotype comes from a human donor with non-small cell lung cancer. V gene TRBV18 combines with J gene TRBJ1-1; D is uncertain. The CDR3 reads CASSPPMNTEAFF. The DNA of the CDR3 is TGTGCCAGCTCACCACCCATGAACACTGAAGCTTTCTTT.